The rows below give T cell receptor beta chains drawn from one sample of a study of cytomegalovirus exposure and HLA in healthy donors. Some clones are missing from TCRdb's copy, which holds only in-frame ones; the method was immunoSEQ multiplex PCR. The sample contains some 200,000 clones, 60% to 85% of which appear only once. The sample consisted of PBMCs. These receptors came from a girl between 10 and 17 years old in good health and CMV-seropositive. The CDR3 runs from the conserved cysteine through the conserved F or W. A D gene is named only where the DNA matches it firmly. Clone size is given for some rows only: seen once, a few or many times, or a class if the clone is expanded.

d_gene	abundance	j_gene	v_gene	CDR3aa	CDR3nt
TRBD1	.	TRBJ2-7	TRBV28	CASRERGLEQYF	TGTGCCAGCAGGGAAAGGGGGCTGGAGCAGTACTTC
TRBD2	.	TRBJ2-1	TRBV7-8	CASSAGLAGGKYNEQFF	TGTGCCAGCAGCGCGGGACTAGCGGGGGGGAAGTACAATGAGCAGTTCTTC
.	few	TRBJ1-2	TRBV7-9	CASSSAGQGLQGGYTF	TGTGCCAGCAGCTCCGCCGGGCAGGGTCTTCAAGGTGGCTACACCTTC
TRBD1	.	TRBJ1-2	TRBV18	CASSPRTGPNYGYTF	TGTGCCAGCTCACCCCGGACAGGGCCTAACTATGGCTACACCTTC
.	.	TRBJ1-5	TRBV7-8	CASSLKDRIGNQPQHF	TGTGCCAGCAGCTTAAAAGACAGGATCGGCAATCAGCCCCAGCATTTT
.	.	TRBJ2-3	TRBV14	CASSRREDTQYF	TGTGCCAGCAGCCGGAGGGAGGATACGCAGTATTTT
.	.	TRBJ2-2	TRBV5-6	CASSLITGELFF	TGTGCCAGCAGCTTAATAACCGGGGAGCTGTTTTTT
.	.	TRBJ1-3	TRBV5-6	CASSFVGAQGNTIYF	TGTGCCAGCAGCTTTGTGGGGGCGCAAGGAAACACCATATATTTT
TRBD2	.	TRBJ2-5	TRBV18	CASSPTSGGPGRQYF	TGTGCCAGCTCACCGACTAGCGGGGGCCCCGGTCGCCAGTACTTC
.	few	TRBJ1-2	TRBV7-2	CASSRTALGYGYTF	TGTGCCAGCAGTCGGACAGCCCTTGGCTATGGCTACACCTTC
TRBD1	.	TRBJ1-1	TRBV4-3	CASSQGQGLNTEAFF	TGCGCCAGCAGCCAAGGACAGGGGTTGAACACTGAAGCTTTCTTT
TRBD1	.	TRBJ1-3	TRBV11-3	CASSSNSGGKGNTIYF	TGTGCCAGCAGCTCCAACTCAGGGGGCAAAGGGAACACCATATATTTT
.	few	TRBJ1-6	TRBV5-8	CASSLYQDGNSPLHF	TGTGCCAGCAGCTTGTATCAGGATGGTAATTCACCCCTCCACTTT
TRBD2	.	TRBJ2-1	TRBV18	CASSQTLAALRGEQFF	TGTGCCAGCTCCCAAACCCTAGCGGCTCTAAGGGGTGAGCAGTTCTTC
TRBD2	.	TRBJ2-7	TRBV5-1	CASSLQGLEGGEQYF	TGCGCCAGCAGCTTGCAGGGACTAGAAGGAGGCGAGCAGTACTTC
TRBD2	.	TRBJ2-7	TRBV9	CASSVGGGNSYEQYF	TGTGCCAGCAGCGTAGGGGGAGGGAACTCCTACGAGCAGTACTTC
.	.	TRBJ2-7	TRBV11-2	CASSLGPGVYEQYF	TGTGCCAGCAGCTTAGGGCCGGGGGTCTACGAGCAGTACTTC
.	once	TRBJ1-2	TRBV5-6	CASSLAVGVYGYTF	TGTGCCAGCAGCTTGGCCGTAGGGGTATATGGCTACACCTTC
.	.	TRBJ1-2	TRBV27	CASSLTPTAGPNYGYTF	TGTGCCAGCAGTTTAACACCTACGGCAGGGCCAAACTATGGCTACACCTTC
.	.	TRBJ1-2	TRBV5-1	CASKQGNYGYTF	TGCGCCAGCAAACAGGGAAACTATGGCTACACCTTC
.	.	TRBJ2-2	TRBV30	CAWRRGGLTGELFF	TGTGCCTGGAGACGCGGAGGACTCACCGGGGAGCTGTTTTTT
.	.	TRBJ2-7	TRBV23-1	CASSQQGYEQYF	TGCGCCAGCAGTCAACAGGGCTACGAGCAGTACTTC
.	.	TRBJ1-2	TRBV7-2	CASSSQGSGYTF	TGTGCCAGCAGCTCCCAGGGGTCTGGCTACACCTTC
.	.	TRBJ2-6	TRBV19	CASRQGGGANVLTF	TGTGCCAGTAGGCAAGGAGGCGGGGCCAACGTCCTGACTTTC
TRBD1	.	TRBJ2-1	TRBV27	CASGLSVGTGSEQFF	TGTGCCAGCGGTTTATCGGTCGGGACAGGGAGTGAGCAGTTCTTC
.	few	TRBJ1-5	TRBV5-1	CASSPGEVSNQPQHF	TGCGCCAGCAGCCCAGGGGAAGTTAGCAATCAGCCCCAGCATTTT
TRBD1	.	TRBJ2-2	TRBV5-6	CASSIQGKFTGELFF	TGTGCCAGCAGCATACAGGGGAAGTTCACCGGGGAGCTGTTTTTT
.	.	TRBJ2-1	TRBV30	CAWGGQGVYNEQFF	TGTGCCTGGGGAGGGCAGGGGGTATACAATGAGCAGTTCTTC
.	.	TRBJ1-1	TRBV5-1	CASSLAGNTEAFF	TGCGCCAGCAGCTTGGCCGGGAACACTGAAGCTTTCTTT
TRBD1	.	TRBJ2-7	TRBV6-5	CASSYGTGTYEQYF	TGTGCCAGCAGTTACGGGACAGGAACCTACGAGCAGTACTTC
TRBD1	.	TRBJ2-1	TRBV4-1	CASSRLLTGEEQFF	TGCGCCAGCAGCCGACTATTAACAGGGGAAGAGCAGTTCTTC
TRBD1	.	TRBJ1-5	TRBV6-1	CASRDRSYSNQPQHF	TGTGCCAGCAGGGACAGGAGCTATAGCAATCAGCCCCAGCATTTT
.	.	TRBJ2-3	TRBV9	CASSRSGDTQYF	TGTGCCAGCAGCAGAAGCGGAGATACGCAGTATTTT
TRBD1	.	TRBJ2-1	TRBV6-5	CASRKQGGTGVQFF	TGTGCCAGCAGGAAGCAAGGGGGGACAGGGGTGCAGTTCTTC
.	.	TRBJ1-1	TRBV21-1	CASTFGTEAFF	TGTGCCAGCACCTTCGGCACTGAAGCTTTCTTT
.	.	TRBJ2-5	TRBV29-1	CSVIWPQERRETQYF	TGCAGCGTGATCTGGCCCCAAGAGCGTCGAGAGACCCAGTACTTC
TRBD1	few	TRBJ2-7	TRBV7-2	CASSTPDRGLYEQYF	TGTGCCAGCAGCACCCCGGACAGGGGGCTCTACGAGCAGTACTTC
.	.	TRBJ1-5	TRBV30	CAWSVDRLNQPQHF	TGTGCCTGGAGTGTAGACAGGCTGAATCAGCCCCAGCATTTT
TRBD1	.	TRBJ2-6	TRBV19	CAGSDRAGANVLTF	TGTGCCGGTTCTGACAGGGCTGGGGCCAACGTCCTGACTTTC
TRBD1	.	TRBJ2-1	TRBV30	CAWSLGTAYWNEQFF	TGTGCCTGGAGTTTAGGGACAGCATATTGGAATGAGCAGTTCTTC
.	.	TRBJ1-1	TRBV19	CASLVVIGGTEAFF	TGTGCCAGTCTAGTGGTTATAGGGGGCACTGAAGCTTTCTTT
.	.	TRBJ1-1	TRBV11-2	CASSRGGNGPEAFF	TGTGCCAGCAGTCGGGGGGGGAACGGGCCTGAAGCTTTCTTT
.	.	TRBJ2-5	TRBV4-1	CASSQAYYLQETQYF	TGCGCCAGCAGCCAAGCCTACTACCTCCAAGAGACCCAGTACTTC
TRBD1	.	TRBJ2-7	TRBV11-2	CASSGGLGTGRNEQYF	TGTGCCAGCAGTGGAGGGCTGGGGACAGGGAGGAACGAGCAGTACTTC
TRBD1	.	TRBJ2-2	TRBV9	CASSVDPGTGSTGELFF	TGTGCCAGCAGCGTAGACCCCGGGACAGGTTCCACCGGGGAGCTGTTTTTT
.	.	TRBJ2-5	TRBV18	CASSAGLQETQYF	TGTGCCAGCTCGGCGGGACTTCAAGAGACCCAGTACTTC
TRBD2	once	TRBJ2-1	TRBV7-2	CASSLVRGTSGDWNEQFF	TGTGCCAGCAGCTTAGTTAGGGGGACTAGCGGGGATTGGAATGAGCAGTTCTTC
TRBD1	.	TRBJ1-3	TRBV5-1	CASSPGQGGGPGNTIYF	TGCGCCAGCAGCCCCGGACAGGGAGGCGGACCTGGAAACACCATATATTTT
.	.	TRBJ2-2	TRBV6-5	CASSYRGPGELFF	TGTGCCAGCAGTTACCGCGGCCCCGGGGAGCTGTTTTTT
TRBD1	.	TRBJ1-2	TRBV6-6	CASRPGTGYGYTF	TGTGCCAGCAGGCCGGGGACAGGGTATGGCTACACCTTC
.	.	TRBJ1-2	TRBV28	CASSDRGGIGGYTF	TGTGCCAGCAGTGACCGCGGGGGGATTGGAGGCTACACCTTC
TRBD1	.	TRBJ2-7	TRBV5-1	CASSGQPGQYYEQYF	TGCGCCAGCAGCGGACAACCGGGACAGTACTACGAGCAGTACTTC
TRBD2	.	TRBJ2-1	TRBV4-3	CASSQDLLAGDHHNEQFF	TGCGCCAGCAGCCAAGATTTACTAGCGGGGGACCATCACAATGAGCAGTTCTTC
.	few	TRBJ1-2	TRBV12-5	CASGMTSLGYTF	TGTGCTAGTGGCATGACTTCACTGGGCTACACCTTC